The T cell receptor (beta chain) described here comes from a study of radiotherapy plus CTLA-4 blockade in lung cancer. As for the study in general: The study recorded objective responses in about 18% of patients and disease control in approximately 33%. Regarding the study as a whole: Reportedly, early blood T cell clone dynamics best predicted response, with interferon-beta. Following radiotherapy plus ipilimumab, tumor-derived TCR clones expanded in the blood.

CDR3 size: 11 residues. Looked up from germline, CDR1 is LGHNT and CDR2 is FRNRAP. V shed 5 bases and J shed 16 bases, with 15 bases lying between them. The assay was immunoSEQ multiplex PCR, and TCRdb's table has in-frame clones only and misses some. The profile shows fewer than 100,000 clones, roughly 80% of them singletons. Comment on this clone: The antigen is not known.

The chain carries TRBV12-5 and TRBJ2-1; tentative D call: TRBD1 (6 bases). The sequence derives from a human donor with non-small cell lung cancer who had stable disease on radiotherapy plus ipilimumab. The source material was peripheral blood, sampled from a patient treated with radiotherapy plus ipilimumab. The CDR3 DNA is TGTGCTAGTGGTCCCGGGACACCGCAATTCTTC. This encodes CASGPGTPQFF. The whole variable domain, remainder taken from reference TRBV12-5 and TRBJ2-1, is DARVTQTPRHKVTEMGQEVTMRCQPILGHNTVFWYRQTMMQGLELLAYFRNRAPLDDSGMPKDRFSAEMPDATLATLKIQPSEPRDSAVYFCASGPGTPQFFGPGTRLTVL.